The TCR beta chain described here comes from a study of T cell repertoires in cytomegalovirus infection. Study context: Public signatures in TCR beta pointed to CMV infection and matching HLA type.

Points on this clonotype: Its antigen is unidentified.

TCRdb re-called the reads through MiXCR, storing one row per CDR3 protein. Among roughly 80,000 distinct CDR3 sequences, 20% to 30% were seen once, and the ten largest hold 50%. The CDR3 totals 17 residues. Germline values: CDR1 SGHNT, CDR2 YENEEA. Deletions cut 5 bases from V and 2 bases from J, with 20 bases between. The source material was CD8+ T cells from cultured PBMCs, sampled from culture after CMV antigen stimulation. The clonotype originates from a human donor in good health (CMV status not recorded). Some clones in this sample may be carry-over from other donors' samples. The rearrangement links TRBV11-3 to TRBJ2-3, with D perhaps given as TRBD1 or TRBD2 (5 bases each). The CDR3 DNA reads as TGTGCCAGCAGCCAAGGGGTTGGGAGAGAGTTCACAGATACGCAGTATTTT. Encoded protein: CASSQGVGREFTDTQYF. The whole variable domain, remainder taken from reference TRBV11-3 and TRBJ2-3, is EAGVVQSPRYKIIEKKQPVAFWCNPISGHNTLYWYLQNLGQGPELLIRYENEEAVDDSQLPKDRFSAERLKGVDSTLKIQPAELGDSAVYLCASSQGVGREFTDTQYFGPGTRLTVL.